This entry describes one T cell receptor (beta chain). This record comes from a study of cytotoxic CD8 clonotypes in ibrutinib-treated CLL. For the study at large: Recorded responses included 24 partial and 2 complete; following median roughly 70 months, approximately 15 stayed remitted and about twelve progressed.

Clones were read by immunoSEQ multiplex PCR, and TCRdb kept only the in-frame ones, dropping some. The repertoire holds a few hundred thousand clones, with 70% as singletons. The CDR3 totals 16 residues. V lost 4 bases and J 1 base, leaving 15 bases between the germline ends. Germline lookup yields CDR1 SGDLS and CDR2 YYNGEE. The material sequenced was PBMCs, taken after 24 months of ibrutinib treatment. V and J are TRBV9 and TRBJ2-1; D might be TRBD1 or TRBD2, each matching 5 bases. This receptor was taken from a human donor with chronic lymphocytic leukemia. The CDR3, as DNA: TGTGCCAGCAGCAAGAGGGGTGAGGAATCCTACAATGAGCAGTTCTTC. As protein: CASSKRGEESYNEQFF.